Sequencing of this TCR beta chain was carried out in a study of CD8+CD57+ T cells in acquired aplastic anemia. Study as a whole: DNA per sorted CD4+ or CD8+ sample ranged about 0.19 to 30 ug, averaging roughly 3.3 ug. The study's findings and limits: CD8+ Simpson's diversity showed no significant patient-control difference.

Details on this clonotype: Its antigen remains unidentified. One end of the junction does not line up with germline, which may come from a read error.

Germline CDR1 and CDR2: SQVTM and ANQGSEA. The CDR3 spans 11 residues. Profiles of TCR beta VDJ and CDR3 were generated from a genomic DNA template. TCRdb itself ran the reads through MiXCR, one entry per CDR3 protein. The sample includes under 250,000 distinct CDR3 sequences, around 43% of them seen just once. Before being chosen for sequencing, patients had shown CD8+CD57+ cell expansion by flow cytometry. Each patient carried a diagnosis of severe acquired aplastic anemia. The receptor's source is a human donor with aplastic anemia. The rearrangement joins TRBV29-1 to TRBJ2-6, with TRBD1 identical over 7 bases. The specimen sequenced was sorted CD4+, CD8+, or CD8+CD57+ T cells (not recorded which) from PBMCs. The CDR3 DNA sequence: TGCAGCGTTGATTACAGGGGTGATGAAGCTTTC. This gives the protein CSVDYRGDEAF.